These T cell receptor beta chains were read from a single sample in a study of T-cell reconstitution after alpha-beta-depleted transplantation in children. TCRdb independently ran MiXCR on the PCR reads; one entry per CDR3 protein. The sample records 250,000 to 300,000 distinct CDR3 sequences, approximately 7.3% being singletons. The sample was peripheral blood, taken 360 days after TCRalphabeta/CD19-depleted stem cell transplant. The receptors derive from a female patient aged 2-15 years who had a stem cell transplant for Fanconi anemia, so the T cells may come from the graft donor. CDR3s include the opening cysteine and the closing phenylalanine or tryptophan. The order of the fields is clone size, V gene, J gene, D gene, CDR3 DNA, CDR3 protein. D genes are given only for firm matches. Where a row states a size, it is once, few, many or the class of an expanded clone; other rows omit it.

clone_size: few; v_call: TRBV11-3; j_call: TRBJ2-7; d_call: TRBD2; cdr3_nt: TGTGCCAGCAGCTTAGGGGGAAGCGGGAGTGGGAACTACGAGCAGTACTTC; cdr3_aa: CASSLGGSGSGNYEQYF
clone_size: few; v_call: TRBV20-1; j_call: TRBJ2-2; d_call: TRBD2; cdr3_nt: TGCAGTGCGCCCGAAACTAGCGTATCGGGGGAGCTGTTTTTT; cdr3_aa: CSAPETSVSGELFF
clone_size: many; v_call: TRBV5-1; j_call: TRBJ2-7; d_call: TRBD1; cdr3_nt: TGCGCCAGCAAGGGTGTGGACAGGGACTACGAGCAGTACTTC; cdr3_aa: CASKGVDRDYEQYF
clone_size: NA; v_call: TRBV10-3; j_call: TRBJ2-5; d_call: NA; cdr3_nt: TGTGCCATCAGTGAGTCGAGGGTGCAAGAGACCCAGTACTTC; cdr3_aa: CAISESRVQETQYF
clone_size: few; v_call: TRBV5-1; j_call: TRBJ2-7; d_call: NA; cdr3_nt: TGCGCCAGCAGCCCGGGACTCGACGCGGCCTACGAGCAGTACTTC; cdr3_aa: CASSPGLDAAYEQYF
clone_size: many; v_call: TRBV7-6; j_call: TRBJ1-1; d_call: NA; cdr3_nt: TGTGCCAGCCGAGGGGGAACTGAAGCTTTCTTT; cdr3_aa: CASRGGTEAFF
clone_size: many; v_call: TRBV12-3/TRBV12-4; j_call: TRBJ2-2; d_call: NA; cdr3_nt: TGTGCCAGCAGTTTAACGGGCCGGGGGGAGCTGTTTTTT; cdr3_aa: CASSLTGRGELFF
clone_size: NA; v_call: TRBV25-1; j_call: TRBJ1-5; d_call: NA; cdr3_nt: TGTGCCAGCAGAGGGGGTACCAATCAGCCCCAGCATTTT; cdr3_aa: CASRGGTNQPQHF
clone_size: NA; v_call: TRBV27; j_call: TRBJ1-5; d_call: NA; cdr3_nt: TGTGCCAGTGGTCCCCGGACTGGCAATCAGCCCCAGCATTTT; cdr3_aa: CASGPRTGNQPQHF
clone_size: many; v_call: TRBV6-5; j_call: TRBJ2-1; d_call: TRBD1; cdr3_nt: TGTGCCAGCAGGGACAGGATCGGTGAGCAGTTCTTC; cdr3_aa: CASRDRIGEQFF
clone_size: few; v_call: TRBV28; j_call: TRBJ2-5; d_call: TRBD2; cdr3_nt: TGTGCCAGCAGCCCGGGGGGTGAAGAGACCCAGTACTTC; cdr3_aa: CASSPGGEETQYF
clone_size: many; v_call: TRBV27; j_call: TRBJ2-1; d_call: TRBD1; cdr3_nt: TGTGCCAGCAGTCCACCAACAGGGGTTCGGAGTGAGCAGTTCTTC; cdr3_aa: CASSPPTGVRSEQFF
clone_size: few; v_call: TRBV2; j_call: TRBJ2-3; d_call: NA; cdr3_nt: TGTGCCAGCAGTGAACGTCAGATCACAGATACGCAGTATTTT; cdr3_aa: CASSERQITDTQYF
clone_size: few; v_call: TRBV5-1; j_call: TRBJ2-3; d_call: TRBD2; cdr3_nt: TGCGCCAGCAGCTTGAAACTAGCGGGGGGAAAAGATACGCAGTATTTT; cdr3_aa: CASSLKLAGGKDTQYF
clone_size: NA; v_call: TRBV5-8; j_call: TRBJ1-4; d_call: TRBD1; cdr3_nt: TGTGCCAGCAGCCGGGACAGGGTTAATGAAAAACTGTTTTTT; cdr3_aa: CASSRDRVNEKLFF
clone_size: many; v_call: TRBV12-3/TRBV12-4; j_call: TRBJ2-3; d_call: TRBD2; cdr3_nt: TGTGCCAGCAGTTTAGGACTAGCGGACACAGATACGCAGTATTTT; cdr3_aa: CASSLGLADTDTQYF
clone_size: many; v_call: TRBV20-1; j_call: TRBJ1-1; d_call: NA; cdr3_nt: TGCAGTGCTAAGGCAGGGAACACTGAAGCTTTCTTT; cdr3_aa: CSAKAGNTEAFF
clone_size: many; v_call: TRBV12-3/TRBV12-4; j_call: TRBJ2-5; d_call: NA; cdr3_nt: TGTGCCAGCAAGCCAGGCACCTACCAAGAGACCCAGTACTTC; cdr3_aa: CASKPGTYQETQYF
clone_size: NA; v_call: TRBV10-3; j_call: TRBJ1-2; d_call: NA; cdr3_nt: TGTGCCATCAGTGACCCTACCATTTCCTCGTTACGGGGCTACACCTTC; cdr3_aa: CAISDPTISSLRGYTF
clone_size: many; v_call: TRBV10-3; j_call: TRBJ2-7; d_call: TRBD2; cdr3_nt: TGTGCCATCAGTCGGGAGGCAGGCCTCTACGAGCAGTACTTC; cdr3_aa: CAISREAGLYEQYF
clone_size: NA; v_call: TRBV28; j_call: TRBJ1-1; d_call: TRBD1; cdr3_nt: TGTGCCAGCATTTTCAGGGGGGTATCCGATGAAGCTTTCTTT; cdr3_aa: CASIFRGVSDEAFF
clone_size: NA; v_call: TRBV5-1; j_call: TRBJ2-5; d_call: TRBD1; cdr3_nt: TGCGCCAGCAGCAGTGACCGGTCCTCCAGGGGGGAGACCCAGTACTTC; cdr3_aa: CASSSDRSSRGETQYF
clone_size: many; v_call: TRBV29-1; j_call: TRBJ1-1; d_call: NA; cdr3_nt: TGCAGCGTTGAAGATCTGCCAGTCGAGAACACTGAAGCTTTCTTT; cdr3_aa: CSVEDLPVENTEAFF
clone_size: few; v_call: TRBV4-3; j_call: TRBJ1-2; d_call: NA; cdr3_nt: TGCGCCAGCAGCCAAAACAGGGTTGGAGTTTACCATGGCTACACCTTC; cdr3_aa: CASSQNRVGVYHGYTF
clone_size: many; v_call: TRBV7-9; j_call: TRBJ2-1; d_call: NA; cdr3_nt: TGTGCCAGCAGACCGAATAGCGGAAGCTCCTACAATGAGCAGTTCTTC; cdr3_aa: CASRPNSGSSYNEQFF
clone_size: few; v_call: TRBV20-1; j_call: TRBJ1-1; d_call: NA; cdr3_nt: TGCAGTGCTAGACCAGTGAGCCGGGGGGCCGGAACTGAAGCTTTCTTT; cdr3_aa: CSARPVSRGAGTEAFF
clone_size: NA; v_call: TRBV4-2; j_call: TRBJ2-7; d_call: TRBD1; cdr3_nt: TGTGCCAGCAGCCAAGCCGTGCGACAGGGGGACTACGAGCAGTACTTC; cdr3_aa: CASSQAVRQGDYEQYF